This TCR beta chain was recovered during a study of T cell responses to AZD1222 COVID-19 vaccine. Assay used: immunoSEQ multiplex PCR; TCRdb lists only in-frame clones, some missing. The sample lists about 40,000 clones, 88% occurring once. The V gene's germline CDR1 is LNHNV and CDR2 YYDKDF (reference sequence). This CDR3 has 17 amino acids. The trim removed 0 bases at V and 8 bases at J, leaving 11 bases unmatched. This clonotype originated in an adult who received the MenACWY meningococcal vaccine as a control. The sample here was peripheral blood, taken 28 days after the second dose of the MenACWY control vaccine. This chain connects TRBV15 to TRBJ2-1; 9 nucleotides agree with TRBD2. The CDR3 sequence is CATSRDRDGGRGDEQFF. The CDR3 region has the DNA TGTGCCACCAGCAGAGATAGAGATGGCGGGAGGGGGGATGAGCAGTTCTTC.